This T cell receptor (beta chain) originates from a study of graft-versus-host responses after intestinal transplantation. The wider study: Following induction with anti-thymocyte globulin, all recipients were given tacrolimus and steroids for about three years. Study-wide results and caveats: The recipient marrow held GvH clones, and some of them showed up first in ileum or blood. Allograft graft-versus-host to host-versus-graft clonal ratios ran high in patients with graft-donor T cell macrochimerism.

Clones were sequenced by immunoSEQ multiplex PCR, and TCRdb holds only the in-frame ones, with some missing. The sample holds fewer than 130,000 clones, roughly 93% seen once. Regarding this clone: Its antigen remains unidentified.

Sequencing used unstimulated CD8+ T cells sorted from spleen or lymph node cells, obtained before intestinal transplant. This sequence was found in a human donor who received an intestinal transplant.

CDR3 sequence reads: CASSITGTSYEQYF. The CDR3 region has the DNA TGCGCCAGCAGCATCACCGGGACTAGCTACGAGCAGTACTTC. The rearrangement uses TRBV5-1 and TRBJ2-7, with 8 bases that match TRBD2. CDR1 and CDR2 from the germline V gene are SGHRS and YFSETQ. This CDR3 is built from 14 residues. Losses at the gene ends were 4 bases for V and 3 bases for J; bases not matched to a gene: 6.